These 21 T cell receptor beta chains share one sample of origin, sequenced in a study of cytomegalovirus exposure and HLA in healthy donors. Vbeta (60) and Jbeta (13) primers were used in the PCR. The protocol was immunoSEQ multiplex PCR, while the TCRdb copy is restricted to in-frame clones and leaves out a portion. This sample has roughly 170,000 clones, with around three quarters found just once. The source material was PBMCs. The receptors stem from a woman aged 30 to 39 in good health and CMV-seronegative.

This clone was seen once. This chain connects TRBV6-5 to TRBJ1-2; 8 nucleotides match TRBD1. There are 14 residues in the CDR3. V dropped 6 bases and J dropped 4; count of bases not matched to a gene: 7. CDR1 and CDR2 from the germline V gene are MNHEY and SVGAGI. The CDR3 loop reads CASRRGTGFYGYTF. The CDR3, as DNA: TGTGCCAGCAGGAGAGGGACAGGCTTCTATGGCTACACCTTC.

The chain links TRBV9 to TRBJ1-2, with 7 bases lining up with TRBD1. CDR1 and CDR2 from the germline V gene are SGDLS and YYNGEE. This CDR3 region has 13 residues. With 3 bases clipped from V and 5 bases from J, the junction kept 4 bases outside the gene matches. The CDR3 DNA is TGTGCCAGCAGCGAGACAGGGACTTATGGCTACACCTTC. It specifies CASSETGTYGYTF.

The genes are TRBV4-2 and TRBJ2-7; 8 bases fit TRBD1. This CDR3 has 16 amino acids. CDR1 is LGHNA and CDR2 is YNFKEQ in the germline V gene. The J segment lost 5 bases and the V segment lost 0 bases, leaving 9 bases of the junction unmatched. In nucleotides, the CDR3 is TGTGCCAGCAGCCAAGAGTCAGGACAGGGAAACCACGAGCAGTACTTC. This translates into CASSQESGQGNHEQYF.

This chain joins TRBV7-2 and TRBJ1-1; possibly TRBD1 for D (5 bases). The CDR3 consists of 13 residues. Germline V lookup: CDR1 SGHTA, CDR2 FQGNSA. V was cut by 4 bases and J by 10 bases, with 16 bases left in between. The CDR3 DNA sequence: TGTGCCAGCAGCTCGGCCCGGGGGTATGTAGCTTTCTTT. Amino acids: CASSSARGYVAFF.

This clone was picked up a small number of times. This chain links TRBV4-2 with TRBJ2-1, with TRBD2 matching 10 bases. Germline CDR1 reads LGHNA; CDR2 reads YNFKEQ. The ends lost 1 base at V and 8 bases at J; junction bases unmatched: 8. This CDR3 comprises 16 residues. CDR3 residues: CASSQAASGSLYEQFF. The CDR3 DNA reads TGTGCCAGCAGCCAAGCGGCTAGCGGGAGTCTCTATGAGCAGTTCTTC.

The V gene is TRBV15, the J gene TRBJ2-5; D unresolved. The last part of the DNA fits TRBJ2-7 better; the J call may be wrong. Germline-derived CDR1 and CDR2 are LNHNV and YYDKDF (reference sequence). The CDR3 is made up of 15 amino acids. CDR3 protein: CATSRTRSLPNEQYF. As DNA, the CDR3 is TGTGCCACCAGCAGAACCCGGTCACTCCCGAACGAGCAGTACTTC.

This clone was seen at least ten times. This chain uses TRBV29-1 with TRBJ1-4, with D maybe TRBD1 (5 bases). The CDR3 has 14 amino acids. The germline gives CDR1 SQVTM, CDR2 ANQGSEA. V dropped 5 bases and J dropped 6 bases, with 16 bases sitting between them. CDR3 in DNA: TGCAGCGTTTATAACAGCGGGGGGGATGAAAAACTGTTTTTT. It encodes CSVYNSGGDEKLFF.

This chain links TRBV5-4 with TRBJ2-1; 8 bases align to TRBD1. The CDR3 runs 16 residues. With V trimmed by 4 bases and J by 1 base, 7 bases remained unmatched. Per the germline V gene, CDR1 is SGHNT and CDR2 is YYREEE (reference sequence). CDR3 nucleotides: TGTGCCAGCAGCGCCGACAGGGGTTCATCCTACAATGAGCAGTTCTTC. Translating gives CASSADRGSSYNEQFF.

CDR3 DNA: TGTGCCAGCAGCGTTCAGGGTGGCACTGAAGCTTTCTTT. As protein: CASSVQGGTEAFF. This chain uses TRBV7-3 with TRBJ1-1; D perhaps matches TRBD1 (5 bases). Trimming pared 5 bases from V and 4 bases from J, leaving 11 bases between. CDR3 length: 13 residues. Germline assignment: CDR1 SGHTA and CDR2 FQGTGA. The variable domain in full, with the rest retrieved from reference TRBV7-3 and TRBJ1-1, is GAGVSQTPSNKVTEKGKYVELRCDPISGHTALYWYRQSLGQGPEFLIYFQGTGAADDSGLPNDRFFAVRPEGSVSTLKIQRTERGDSAVYLCASSVQGGTEAFFGQGTRLTVV.

In DNA, the CDR3 is TGCGCCAGCAAGAGGACTAGCCAAGATACGCAGTATTTT. Translated: CASKRTSQDTQYF. The rearrangement uses TRBV5-1 and TRBJ2-3; the match to TRBD2 covers 8 bases. Germline assignment: CDR1 SGHRS and CDR2 YFSETQ. With V trimmed by 6 bases and J by 5 bases, 5 bases remained unmatched. The CDR3 has 13 residues.

This chain uses TRBV2 with TRBJ1-4; tentatively, D is TRBD1 (5 bases). CDR3 length: 14 residues. V was pared by 8 bases and J by 8 bases, with 18 bases between. Germline CDR1 and CDR2: SNHLY and FYNNEI. CDR3 in DNA: TGTGCCAGCTGCCGGGGGTCGATTGGGGAAAAACTGTTTTTT. The encoded protein is CASCRGSIGEKLFF.

This clone was seen just once. V usage is TRBV28 and J usage is TRBJ2-1; 11 nucleotides match TRBD2. The V and J ends lost 4 bases and 8 bases, in that order; junction bases with no gene match: 7. The CDR3 runs 15 residues. Germline V CDR1 and CDR2: MDHEN, SYDVKM. The CDR3 DNA is TGTGCCAGCAGTTCTTTAGCGGGAGGGTCCGATGAGCAGTTCTTC. Amino acids: CASSSLAGGSDEQFF.

The V call is TRBV4-1, the J call TRBJ2-3; 8 bases map to TRBD1. Germline lookup yields CDR1 MGHRA and CDR2 YSYEKL. Losses at the gene ends were 4 bases for V and 1 base for J; bases not matched to a gene: 4. The CDR3 contains 15 residues. The CDR3 protein is CASSPGQGRTDTQYF. Written as DNA, the CDR3 is TGCGCCAGCAGCCCCGGACAGGGTCGCACAGATACGCAGTATTTT.

CDR3 DNA sequence: TGTGCCAGCAGTTGGGCAGGGGTGAACACTGAAGCTTTCTTT. This sequence encodes CASSWAGVNTEAFF. The chain uses TRBV27 and TRBJ1-1; TRBD1 is a possible D gene (6 bases). V was clipped by 4 bases and J by 0 bases, with 9 bases between them. Germline V gene lookup returns CDR1 MNHEY and CDR2 SMNVEV (reference sequence). The CDR3 is made up of 14 amino acids.

The CDR3 sequence is CASSSLPEAFF. The CDR3 region has the DNA TGTGCCAGCAGCTCCCTCCCTGAAGCTTTCTTT. The rearrangement links TRBV7-9 to TRBJ1-1, with no clear D. Trimming stripped 4 bases from V and 6 bases from J, with 6 bases between. CDR3 size: 11 residues. The germline CDR1 and CDR2 sequences are SEHNR and FQNEAQ (reference sequence).

V usage is TRBV21-1 and J usage is TRBJ1-5. TRBV21-1 is listed as a pseudogene. CDR3 size: 12 residues. The CDR3 nucleotides read TGTGCCAGCAGCCGTCGCAATCAGCCCCAGCATTTT. It codes for CASSRRNQPQHF.

In this sample, this clone turned up a few times. Other DNA sequences in this specimen translate into the identical CDR3. The rearrangement links TRBV6-6 to TRBJ1-1; D might be TRBD1 (6 bases). Germline assignment: CDR1 MNHNY and CDR2 SVGAGI (reference sequence). There are 14 residues in the CDR3. V lost 2 bases and J lost 1, with 8 bases in between. The CDR3 here is CASSYGGANTEAFF. CDR3 DNA sequence: TGTGCCAGCAGTTACGGGGGCGCGAACACTGAAGCTTTCTTT.

In its sample, this clone was seen a few times. The chain combines TRBV5-1 with TRBJ2-7; D gene uncertain. This CDR3 is built from 11 residues. The ends were cut back, 0 bases at V and 7 bases at J, with 5 bases in the middle. Germline V CDR1 and CDR2: SGHRS, YFSETQ. The chain's CDR3 is CASSLGREQYF. In DNA form, the CDR3 reads TGCGCCAGCAGCTTGGGCAGGGAGCAGTACTTC. The full variable domain, completed using reference TRBV5-1 and TRBJ2-7, is KAGVTQTPRYLIKTRGQQVTLSCSPISGHRSVSWYQQTPGQGLQFLFEYFSETQRNKGNFPGRFSGRQFSNSRSEMNVSTLELGDSALYLCASSLGREQYFGPGTRLTVT.

The chain combines TRBV10-1 with TRBJ2-3; 11 bases agree with TRBD1. The CDR3 is 17 residues long. CDR1 is WNHNN and CDR2 is SYGVQD in the germline V gene (reference sequence). The V and J ends lost 2 bases and 4 bases, in that order; junction bases with no gene match: 8. Here the CDR3 reads CASSERTGGIGADTQYF. The CDR3 nucleotides are TGCGCCAGCAGTGAGAGGACAGGGGGCATTGGAGCAGATACGCAGTATTTT.

This clone appeared a few times. V is TRBV6-5 and J is TRBJ1-4, with 7 bases that match TRBD1. The CDR3 sequence is 14 residues long. V shed 5 bases, J shed 5 bases, and the junction held 5 bases outside the gene matches. CDR1 MNHEY and CDR2 SVGAGI come from the germline V gene. The CDR3 region has the DNA TGTGCCAGCAGTGACCGGGACAGAAATGAAAAACTGTTTTTT. Its protein is CASSDRDRNEKLFF.

The gene calls are TRBV7-2 and TRBJ1-2; TRBD1 matches at 12 bases. The CDR3 sequence is 15 residues long. Unmatched junction bases numbered 2, after V lost 4 bases and J lost 2 bases. From germline, CDR1 is SGHTA and CDR2 FQGNSA. This CDR3 reads CASSWDRGRNYGYTF. The CDR3, as DNA: TGTGCCAGCAGCTGGGACAGGGGGCGGAACTATGGCTACACCTTC.